This T cell receptor beta chain was sequenced during a study of immune heterogeneity within non-small cell lung tumors. Study outcomes and limitations: Individual patients showed largely nonoverlapping sets of high-frequency T-cell receptor beta clonotypes.

As template, the study used bulk tumor genomic DNA at roughly 600 ng per sample. Taken during surgery, several biopsies per primary tumor were spaced as far apart as possible within the tumor mass. Patients underwent curative surgery for non-small cell lung cancer (untreated and newly diagnosed). Sample donors consisted of newly diagnosed non-small cell lung cancer patients who were undergoing surgery with curative intent. This clonotype was detected ten times or more. Its matching antigen is unknown. V lost 4 bases, J lost 6 bases, and 7 bases stayed unmatched. The length of the CDR3 is 14 residues. The germline gives CDR1 KGHDR, CDR2 SFDVKD. A multiplex PCR containing 32 V primers and 13 J primers was used to amplify TCR beta CDR3. TCRdb re-analysed the multiplex PCR reads in MiXCR, keeping a single row per CDR3 protein. The sample carries about 15,000 distinct CDR3 sequences, 25% to 35% recorded once.

This chain joins TRBV24-1 and TRBJ2-7, with 8 bases aligning to TRBD1. The sequence derives from a man aged 40-49 years with non-small cell lung cancer. Material: lung tumor tissue. The CDR3 sequence is CATSDSGQGREQYF. The CDR3 DNA sequence: TGTGCCACCAGTGACTCCGGACAGGGCCGCGAGCAGTACTTC.